A single sample gave rise to the 25 T cell receptor beta chains below, sequenced in a study of blood T cell repertoires in COVID-19. Some clones are missing from TCRdb's copy, which holds only in-frame ones; the method was immunoSEQ multiplex PCR. The sample includes some 270,000 clones, about 85% seen only once; the top ten take about 1%. The material sequenced was peripheral blood. These receptors came from a human donor with COVID-19, enrolled during active disease. The donor label of this sample is uncertain.

Here the CDR3 reads CATSEQGAQSYSATNEKLFF. CDR3 DNA sequence: TGTGCCACCAGTGAGCAGGGCGCACAATCATACTCTGCAACTAATGAAAAACTGTTTTTT. V is TRBV24-1 and J is TRBJ1-4; D possibly corresponds to TRBD1 (5 bases). This CDR3 contains 20 residues. The germline V and J ends were trimmed by 4 bases and 0 bases, with 23 bases remaining between them. Germline V gene lookup returns CDR1 KGHDR and CDR2 SFDVKD.

This clone was seen a single time. V usage is TRBV30 and J usage is TRBJ1-2, with D possibly matching TRBD1 (5 bases). Trimming cost V 5 bases and J 3 bases, with 13 bases left between them. Looked up from germline, CDR1 is GTSNPN and CDR2 is SVGIG (reference sequence). The length of the CDR3 is 13 residues. The CDR3 sequence: CAWARGRDYGYTF. The CDR3 DNA reads TGTGCCTGGGCCCGGGGGAGGGACTATGGCTACACCTTC.

The J gene is TRBJ1-6, the V gene TRBV3-1 (or the pseudogene TRBV3-2); a weak D match, TRBD1 (5 bases). Per the germline V gene, CDR1 is LGHDT and CDR2 is YNNKEL (reference sequence). Trimming stripped 0 bases from V and 7 bases from J, with 10 bases between. The CDR3 covers 15 residues. The CDR3 DNA sequence: TGTGCCAGCAGCCAAGATCAAGGGGTGAATTCACCCCTCCACTTT. Translated: CASSQDQGVNSPLHF.

The J gene is TRBJ2-2, the V gene TRBV10-1; TRBD2 matches 9 bases. The V and J ends lost 0 bases and 5 bases, in that order; junction bases with no gene match: 7. The CDR3 is 17 residues long. The germline CDR1 and CDR2 sequences are WNHNN and SYGVQD (reference sequence). The CDR3 sequence is CASSESVAGVWTGELFF. Written as DNA, the CDR3 is TGCGCCAGCAGTGAGTCGGTAGCGGGAGTATGGACCGGGGAGCTGTTTTTT.

J is TRBJ1-2 and V is TRBV5-8, with D possibly matching TRBD1 (5 bases). CDR3 length: 17 amino acids. Trimming left V 0 bases short and J 3 bases short, with 18 bases between. The germline CDR1 and CDR2 sequences are SGHTS and YDEGEE. Written as DNA, the CDR3 is TGTGCCAGCAGCTTGGAGGGACTACCCTCCTCATACTATGGCTACACCTTC. Translation gives CASSLEGLPSSYYGYTF.

This clone has only one observation. This sequence joins TRBV6-2 or TRBV6-3 and TRBJ1-2; the D gene is possibly TRBD1 (6 bases). V was shortened by 3 bases and J by 4 bases, with 12 bases between the two germline ends. The germline CDR1 and CDR2 sequences are MNHEY and SVGEGT. This CDR3 spans 14 amino acids. Here the CDR3 reads CASSYILRGYGYTF. DNA for the CDR3: TGTGCCAGCAGTTATATCCTCAGGGGCTATGGCTACACCTTC.

The rearrangement links TRBV9 to TRBJ1-4; D unclear. The CDR3 is made up of 14 amino acids. Germline CDR1 and CDR2: SGDLS and YYNGEE. Trimming removed 3 bases at V and 5 bases at J, with 11 bases between. The CDR3 loop is CASSGRGDNEKLFF. CDR3 coding DNA: TGTGCCAGCAGCGGAAGAGGAGACAATGAAAAACTGTTTTTT.

V is TRBV19 and J is TRBJ1-1; 8 positions agree with TRBD1. The trim removed 7 bases at V and 0 bases at J, leaving 4 bases unmatched. The CDR3 covers 14 residues. The germline CDR1 and CDR2 sequences are LNHDA and SQIVND (reference sequence). CDR3 DNA sequence: TGTGCCAGTACCAGGACAGGGATGAACACTGAAGCTTTCTTT. It translates to CASTRTGMNTEAFF.

The chain links TRBV3-1 (or the pseudogene TRBV3-2) to TRBJ1-2, with 7 bases that match TRBD1. The CDR3 has 14 amino acids. From germline, CDR1 is LGHDT and CDR2 YNNKEL (reference sequence). The V gene end was trimmed by 5 bases and the J gene end by 5 bases; junction bases not matched to a gene: 8. This chain's CDR3 is CASSNAGTEYGYTF. CDR3 bases: TGTGCCAGCAGCAACGCGGGGACAGAGTATGGCTACACCTTC.

The chain recombines TRBV7-3 with TRBJ1-1; a weak D match, TRBD1 (5 bases). The V end lost 5 bases, the J end lost 1 base, and 20 bases lay between the germline ends. CDR3 length: 17 amino acids. Germline CDR1 is SGHTA and CDR2 is FQGTGA. This CDR3 is CASSPRRGDSQNTEAFF. The CDR3 DNA is TGTGCCAGCAGCCCCCGGCGGGGCGACAGTCAGAACACTGAAGCTTTCTTT. The full variable domain, its missing parts supplied by reference TRBV7-3 and TRBJ1-1, is GAGVSQTPSNKVTEKGKYVELRCDPISGHTALYWYRQSLGQGPEFLIYFQGTGAADDSGLPNDRFFAVRPEGSVSTLKIQRTERGDSAVYLCASSPRRGDSQNTEAFFGQGTRLTVV.

This chain joins TRBV5-4 and TRBJ2-3, with TRBD2 matching 9 bases. CDR1 and CDR2 from the germline V gene are SGHNT and YYREEE (reference sequence). V gave up 4 bases and J gave up 2 bases; unmatched junction bases: 14. The CDR3 contains 18 residues. CDR3 region: CASSPDGLAGPDTDTQYF. As DNA, the CDR3 is TGTGCCAGCAGCCCGGACGGCCTAGCGGGGCCGGACACAGATACGCAGTATTTT.

Worth noting for this clone: At one boundary the junction diverges from the germline segment, which might be a read error. This sample also contains other DNA sequences that code for the same CDR3. The chain recombines TRBV27 with TRBJ2-5; D may be TRBD2 (5 bases). Germline V gene sequence: CDR1 MNHEY, CDR2 SMNVEV (reference sequence). This CDR3 spans 15 amino acids. CDR3 in amino acids: CASSSRSVHQETQYF. CDR3 bases: TGTGCCAGCAGTTCGCGTAGCGTACACCAAGAGACCCAATACTTC.

This sequence joins TRBV5-4 and TRBJ2-7; 13 bases are a match to TRBD2. The length of the CDR3 is 15 residues. After removal of 4 bases from V and 5 bases from J, the junction contained 6 bases not matched to a gene. Germline CDR1 is SGHNT and CDR2 is YYREEE (reference sequence). CDR3 sequence: CASSPRTSGSHEQYF. CDR3 nucleotides: TGTGCCAGCAGCCCGAGGACTAGCGGGAGCCACGAGCAGTACTTC.

This clone appeared a few times. This chain uses TRBV27 with TRBJ1-1; a possible D gene is TRBD1 (6 bases). This CDR3 comprises 19 residues. Trimming cost V 2 bases and J 0 bases, with 22 bases left between them. Germline V gene data show CDR1 as MNHEY and CDR2 as SMNVEV (reference sequence). This CDR3 is CASSLGILQGHRVNTEAFF. CDR3 nucleotide sequence: TGTGCCAGCAGTTTAGGAATTTTACAGGGTCATCGGGTGAACACTGAAGCTTTCTTT.

The chain is built from TRBV7-2 and TRBJ1-4; D remains unclear. Germline lookup yields CDR1 SGHTA and CDR2 FQGNSA. The CDR3 has 13 amino acids. Trimming cost V 5 bases and J 0 bases, with 4 bases left between them. Written as DNA, the CDR3 is TGTGCCAGCAGCGCGTCAACTAATGAAAAACTGTTTTTT. It codes for CASSASTNEKLFF.

This clone has ten or more counts. The junction shows a germline mismatch at one end, possibly a read error. This chain uses TRBV7-7 with TRBJ2-2; 7 nucleotides line up with TRBD1. There are 15 residues in the CDR3. Per the germline V gene, CDR1 is SSHAT and CDR2 is FNYEAQ (reference sequence). This CDR3 reads CASSLRTGNTGELFF. CDR3 bases: TGTGCTAGCAGCTTGCGGACAGGGAACACCGGGGAGCTGTTTTTT.

The chain links TRBV19 to TRBJ2-2, with 7 bases aligning to TRBD2. J was trimmed by 4 bases and V by 7 bases; bases with no gene match: 9. Germline V gene data show CDR1 as LNHDA and CDR2 as SQIVND (reference sequence). This CDR3 contains 15 residues. In nucleotides, the CDR3 is TGTGCCAGTACCTGGTCTAGCGGATCCACCGGGGAGCTGTTTTTT. It translates to CASTWSSGSTGELFF.

This clone was counted ten times or more. The chain employs TRBV11-2 and TRBJ1-1; the D gene is possibly TRBD1 (6 bases). Germline assignment: CDR1 SGHAT and CDR2 FQNNGV. Trimming removed 5 bases at V and 4 bases at J, with 14 bases between. The CDR3 consists of 14 residues. The CDR3 DNA sequence: TGTGCCAGCAGCACCGACAGGTTAAGCACTGAAGCTTTCTTT. Its translation: CASSTDRLSTEAFF. The variable domain in full, completed from reference TRBV11-2 and TRBJ1-1, reads EAGVAQSPRYKIIEKRQSVAFWCNPISGHATLYWYQQILGQGPKLLIQFQNNGVVDDSQLPKDRFSAERLKGVDSTLKIQPAKLEDSAVYLCASSTDRLSTEAFFGQGTRLTVV.

The rearrangement links TRBV27 to TRBJ1-6; 7 bases are a match to TRBD1. This CDR3 spans 16 amino acids. J was trimmed by 9 bases and V by 11 bases; bases with no gene match: 19. Germline V gene sequence: CDR1 MNHEY, CDR2 SMNVEV (reference sequence). The DNA of the CDR3 is TGTGCCGGTGGAAAAGGGGGCGCCCATGGGATTTCACCCCTCCACTTT. This gives the protein CAGGKGGAHGISPLHF.

This chain uses TRBV7-3 with TRBJ2-7; maybe TRBD2 (6 bases). The germline gives CDR1 SGHTA, CDR2 FQGTGA. Deletions cut 2 bases from V and 3 bases from J, with 8 bases between. CDR3 size: 13 residues. The CDR3 protein is CASSLGRNYEQYF. In DNA form, the CDR3 reads TGTGCCAGCAGCTTAGGGAGGAACTACGAGCAGTACTTC.

This clone was seen only once. The chain is built from TRBV28 and TRBJ1-4; tentatively, D is TRBD1 (6 bases). CDR3 length equals 15 residues. Trimming removed 2 bases from V and 7 bases from J, with 14 bases in between. CDR1 and CDR2 from the germline V gene are MDHEN and SYDVKM. CDR3 sequence reads: CASSLSREGGEKLFF. The DNA for the CDR3 is TGTGCCAGCAGTTTAAGTCGGGAAGGGGGTGAAAAACTGTTTTTT.

The chain combines TRBV5-4 with TRBJ2-7; 10 bases fit TRBD2. Germline values: CDR1 SGHNT, CDR2 YYREEE (reference sequence). The CDR3 runs to 16 residues. The V and J ends lost 5 bases and 2 bases, in that order; junction bases with no gene match: 10. CDR3 protein: CASRQGLADDPYEQYF. CDR3 DNA: TGTGCCAGCAGACAAGGACTAGCGGACGATCCCTACGAGCAGTACTTC.

J is TRBJ2-1 and V is TRBV5-1; D might be TRBD2 (6 bases). The CDR3 has 15 amino acids. Trimming took 1 base from V and 8 from J, leaving 16 bases between them. CDR1 and CDR2 from the germline V gene are SGHRS and YFSETQ. Here the CDR3 reads CASSLFSGLSYEQFF. The CDR3 DNA reads as TGCGCCAGCAGCTTGTTCTCGGGACTTAGCTATGAGCAGTTCTTC.

The chain couples TRBV15 to TRBJ1-6; D might be TRBD1 (5 bases). The length of the CDR3 is 15 residues. The V end lost 1 base, the J end lost 10 bases, and 14 bases lay between the germline ends. Looked up from germline, CDR1 is LNHNV and CDR2 is YYDKDF (reference sequence). The CDR3 loop reads CATSRGAPEGSPLHF. As DNA, the CDR3 is TGTGCCACCAGCAGAGGGGCCCCGGAGGGGTCACCCCTCCACTTT.

This chain joins TRBV30 and TRBJ1-2; 10 nucleotides agree with TRBD1. Losses at the gene ends were 5 bases for V and 3 bases for J; bases not matched to a gene: 0. This CDR3 region has 12 residues. Germline V gene sequence: CDR1 GTSNPN, CDR2 SVGIG (reference sequence). For the CDR3, the DNA is TGTGCCTGGGGGACAGGGGACTATGGCTACACCTTC. Encoded protein: CAWGTGDYGYTF.